This T cell receptor beta chain came from a study of cytomegalovirus exposure and HLA in healthy donors. Study in general: Unique TCRs numbering around 85 million, obtained from HLA-typed donors, made up an early data release. Study-wide results and limits: Cytomegalovirus status was reportedly diagnosed by the classifier with high sensitivity and specificity. Only CMV serostatus was available as immune exposure information.

Donors consisted of healthy bone marrow donors. Primers: 60 Vbeta forward and 13 Jbeta reverse. This table comes from immunoSEQ multiplex PCR, and its TCRdb copy is limited to in-frame clones, with some not included. The repertoire has more than 150,000 clones, 80% to 90% of them found once; the top ten carry about 9.3%. V lost 1 base, J lost 3 bases, and 17 bases lay in between. CDR3 length: 17 amino acids. The germline CDR1 and CDR2 sequences are SGHVS and FNYEAQ. In this sample, this clone turned up once. Its specificity is unknown. Input material: PBMCs. The receptor was isolated from a man aged 18 to 30 in good health and CMV-seropositive. J is TRBJ2-3 and V is TRBV7-6; tentatively, D is TRBD2 (6 bases). The chain's CDR3 is CASSLGGGMDVTDTQYF. The DNA for the CDR3 is TGTGCCAGCAGCTTAGGGGGCGGGATGGACGTGACAGATACGCAGTATTTT.